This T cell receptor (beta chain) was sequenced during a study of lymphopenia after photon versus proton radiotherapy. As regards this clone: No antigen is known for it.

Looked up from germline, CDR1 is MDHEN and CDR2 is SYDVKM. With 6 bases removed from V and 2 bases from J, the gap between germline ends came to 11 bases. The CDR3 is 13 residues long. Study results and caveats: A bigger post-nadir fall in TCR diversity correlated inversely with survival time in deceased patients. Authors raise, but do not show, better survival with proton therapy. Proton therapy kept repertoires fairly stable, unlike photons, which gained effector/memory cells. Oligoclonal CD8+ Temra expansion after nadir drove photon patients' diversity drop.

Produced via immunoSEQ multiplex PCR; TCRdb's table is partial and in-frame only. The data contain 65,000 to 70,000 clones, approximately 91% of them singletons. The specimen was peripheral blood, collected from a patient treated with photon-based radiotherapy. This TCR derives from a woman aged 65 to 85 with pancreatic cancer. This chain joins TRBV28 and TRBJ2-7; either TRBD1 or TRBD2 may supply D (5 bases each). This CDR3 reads CASSSGSTYEQYF. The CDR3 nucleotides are TGTGCCAGCAGCTCAGGGAGCACCTACGAGCAGTACTTC.